The clone carrying this T cell receptor beta chain was seen a few times. Antigen: not known. The data stem from a study of beta chain features in type 1 diabetes. About the study: Fewer than 140,000,000 sorted cells were examined across all samples. Whole-study results and caveats: Type 1 diabetes patients showed a moderate but significant shortening of TCRB CDR3s in all four CD4+ subsets. Diminished insertions and augmented deletions at VDJ junctions characterized type 1 diabetes patients.

The entirety of the isolated RNA underwent reverse transcription, so expressed TCRB transcripts were sequenced. Naive, central memory and regulatory T cell samples produced a mean of about 4 million reads. Clones were read by immunoSEQ multiplex PCR, and TCRdb kept only the in-frame ones, dropping some. The repertoire includes about 700,000 clones, 10% to 15% of them detected once, and 0.022% sits in the top ten. The specimen sequenced was naive CD4+ T cells from blood. The origin of this receptor is a man aged 18 to 30 with type 1 diabetes.

CDR3 protein: CASSQLGTGNQPQHF. The CDR3 nucleotides read TGCGCCAGCAGCCAACTTGGGACAGGCAATCAGCCCCAGCATTTT. This chain connects TRBV4-1 to TRBJ1-5; 7 bases line up with TRBD1. J gave up 2 bases and V 2 bases, and 3 bases lay outside the gene matches. Germline CDR1 is MGHRA and CDR2 is YSYEKL. This CDR3 has 15 amino acids.